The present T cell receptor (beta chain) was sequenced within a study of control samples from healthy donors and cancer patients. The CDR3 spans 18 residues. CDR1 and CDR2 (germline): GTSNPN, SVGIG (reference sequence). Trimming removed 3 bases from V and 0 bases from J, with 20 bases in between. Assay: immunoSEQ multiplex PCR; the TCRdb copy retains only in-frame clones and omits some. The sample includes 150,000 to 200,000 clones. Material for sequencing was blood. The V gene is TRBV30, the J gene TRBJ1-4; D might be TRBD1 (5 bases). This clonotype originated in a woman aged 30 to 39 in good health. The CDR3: CAWRSWWGLFATNEKLFF. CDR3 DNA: TGTGCCTGGAGATCATGGTGGGGACTCTTTGCAACTAATGAAAAACTGTTTTTT.